This T cell receptor beta chain stems from a study of CD8 T cells in ankylosing spondylitis. General study findings and limits: Earlier literature documents some of the motif variants in reactive arthritis synovial fluid and blood. Reportedly, disease-linked clones are significantly enriched in ankylosing spondylitis patients' matched synovial fluid. Researchers report that disease-linked clones proved CD8+ and relatively rare in peripheral blood. Blood of patients with ankylosing spondylitis appeared to be characterized by a TCR beta motif of several highly homologous variants.

The TCR beta libraries were generated through quantitative 5'-RACE incorporating molecular barcodes. TCRdb passed the 5' RACE reads through MiXCR, listing each CDR3 protein once. The sample has some 700,000 distinct CDR3 sequences, 19% seen once. The CDR3 is 13 amino acids. With 4 bases removed from V and 8 bases from J, the gap between germline ends came to 14 bases. Germline CDR1 is MDHEN and CDR2 is SYDVKM. With regard to this clonotype: Antigen unknown.

Sequenced: blood, either unsorted or a sorted T cell fraction (not recorded which). The TCR comes from a male donor with ankylosing spondylitis. The chain carries TRBV28 and TRBJ1-2; a possible D gene is TRBD1 (5 bases). CDR3 in amino acids: CASSSQAPRGYTF. The CDR3 DNA follows: TGTGCCAGCAGTTCACAGGCGCCGCGGGGCTACACCTTC.